This T cell receptor beta chain originates from a study of T cell repertoires in cytomegalovirus infection. Study-level background: It was the public TCR beta signatures that indicated both CMV infection and matching HLA type. Study findings and constraints: The study found HLA-C-restricted CMV-specific TCR beta clonotypes dominating the ex vivo response. Summed frequency of public TCR beta families distinguished CMV carriers with the relevant HLA.

TCRdb passed the reads through MiXCR, listing each CDR3 protein once. In the table there are hundreds of thousands of distinct CDR3 sequences, approximately 11% of which are singletons. This clonotype was detected many times. The antigen is not known. This CDR3 is built from 13 residues. J lost 0 bases, V lost 6 bases, and 1 base had no gene match. Germline CDR1 SGHTA, CDR2 FQGNSA. The gene calls are TRBV7-2 and TRBJ1-2, with TRBD1 identical over 7 bases. The TCR was taken from a human donor in good health (CMV status not recorded). Some clones in this sample may be carry-over from other donors' samples. The specimen was PBMCs. CDR3: CASRQGPNYGYTF. CDR3 coding DNA: TGTGCCAGCAGACAGGGGCCTAACTATGGCTACACCTTC.